The present T cell receptor beta chain was sequenced within a study of T cell changes during pregnancy in multiple sclerosis. TCRdb's copy holds only in-frame clones and misses some; the assay was immunoSEQ multiplex PCR. This table holds about 84,000 clones, about 94% found once. Germline V gives CDR1 SGHVS, CDR2 FNYEAQ. V lost 4 bases to trimming and J lost 6 bases; unmatched junction nucleotides: 10. The CDR3 runs to 15 residues. The clonotype originates from a female donor in good health, enrolled as a control in a pregnancy study. The material was peripheral blood, obtained in the second trimester of pregnancy. The chain carries TRBV7-6 and TRBJ1-2; 8 bases agree with TRBD1. This CDR3 is CASSSGQGLWNGYTF. As DNA, the CDR3 is TGTGCCAGCAGCTCTGGACAGGGACTTTGGAATGGCTACACCTTC. Based on the CDR3 plus reference TRBV7-6 and TRBJ1-2, the full variable domain is GAGVSQSPRYKVTKRGQDVALRCDPISGHVSLYWYRQALGQGPEFLTYFNYEAQQDKSGLPNDRFSAERPEGSISTLTIQRTEQRDSAMYRCASSSGQGLWNGYTFGSGTRLTVV.